This T cell receptor beta chain was documented in a study of CD8 T cells in Susac syndrome. Reverse transcription of about 0.45 to 1 ug RNA was performed with random hexamers. MiXCR was run by TCRdb on the immunoSEQ multiplex PCR reads, yielding one entry per CDR3 protein. The sample contains about 200,000 distinct CDR3 sequences, about 94% of which appear only once. This TCR was sampled from a human donor with multiple sclerosis. Sequencing input: CD8+ T cells from PBMCs.

The CDR3 loop is CASSLASRAYDYGYTF. The CDR3 DNA sequence: TGCGCCAGCAGCTTGGCGAGCAGGGCCTATGACTATGGCTACACCTTC. This chain uses TRBV5-1 with TRBJ1-2; a possible D gene is TRBD1 (5 bases). With 0 bases removed from V and 3 bases from J, the gap between germline ends came to 15 bases. Germline loops: CDR1 SGHRS, CDR2 YFSETQ. This CDR3 comprises 16 residues.